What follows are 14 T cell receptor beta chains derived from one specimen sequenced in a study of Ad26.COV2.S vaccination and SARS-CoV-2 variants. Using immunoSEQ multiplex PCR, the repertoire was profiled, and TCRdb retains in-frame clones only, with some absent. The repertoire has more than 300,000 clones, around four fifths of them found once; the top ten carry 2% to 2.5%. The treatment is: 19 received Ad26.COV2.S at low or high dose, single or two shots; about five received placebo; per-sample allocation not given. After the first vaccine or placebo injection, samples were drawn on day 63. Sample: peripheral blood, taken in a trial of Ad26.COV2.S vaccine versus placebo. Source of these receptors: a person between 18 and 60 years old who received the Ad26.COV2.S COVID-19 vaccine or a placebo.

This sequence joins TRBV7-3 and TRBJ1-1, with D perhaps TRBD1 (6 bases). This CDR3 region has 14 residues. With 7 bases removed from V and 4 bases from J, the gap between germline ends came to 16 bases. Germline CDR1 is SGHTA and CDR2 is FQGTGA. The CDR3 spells CASNLSGGFTEAFF. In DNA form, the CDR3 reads TGTGCCAGCAATTTATCGGGGGGCTTCACTGAAGCTTTCTTT. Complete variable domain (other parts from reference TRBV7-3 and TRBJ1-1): GAGVSQTPSNKVTEKGKYVELRCDPISGHTALYWYRQSLGQGPEFLIYFQGTGAADDSGLPNDRFFAVRPEGSVSTLKIQRTERGDSAVYLCASNLSGGFTEAFFGQGTRLTVV.

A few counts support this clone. The CDR3 DNA reads as TGTGCCAGCAGTGTCGGGCAGGTTAATGAAAAACTGTTTTTT. Translation: CASSVGQVNEKLFF. The chain employs TRBV2 and TRBJ1-4; D is unresolved. The germline V and J ends were trimmed by 4 bases and 4 bases, with 10 bases remaining between them. The germline gives CDR1 SNHLY, CDR2 FYNNEI. The length of the CDR3 is 14 residues.

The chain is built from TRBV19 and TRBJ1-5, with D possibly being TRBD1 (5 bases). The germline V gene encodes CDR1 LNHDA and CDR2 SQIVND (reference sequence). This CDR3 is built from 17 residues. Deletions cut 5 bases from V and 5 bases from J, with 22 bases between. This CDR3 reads CASSGGPGDLGDQPQHF. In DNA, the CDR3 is TGTGCCAGTAGTGGGGGTCCCGGGGACCTGGGCGATCAGCCCCAGCATTTT.

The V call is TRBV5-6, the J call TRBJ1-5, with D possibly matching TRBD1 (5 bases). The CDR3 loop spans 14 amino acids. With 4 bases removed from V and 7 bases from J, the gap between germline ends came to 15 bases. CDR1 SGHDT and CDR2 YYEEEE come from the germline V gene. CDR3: CASSPDGAVQPQHF. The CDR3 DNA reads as TGTGCCAGCAGCCCAGACGGGGCCGTGCAGCCCCAGCATTTT.

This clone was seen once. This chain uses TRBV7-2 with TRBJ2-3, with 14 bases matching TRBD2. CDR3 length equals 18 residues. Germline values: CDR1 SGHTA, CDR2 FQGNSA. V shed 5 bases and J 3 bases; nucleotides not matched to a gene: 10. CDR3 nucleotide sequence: TGTGCCAGCAGCCATAAATCCGGGACTAGCGGGGGAACAGATACGCAGTATTTT. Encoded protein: CASSHKSGTSGGTDTQYF. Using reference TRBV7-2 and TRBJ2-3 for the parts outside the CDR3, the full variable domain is GAGVSQSPSNKVTEKGKDVELRCDPISGHTALYWYRQSLGQGLEFLIYFQGNSAPDKSGLPSDRFSAERTGGSVSTLTIQRTQQEDSAVYLCASSHKSGTSGGTDTQYFGPGTRLTVL.

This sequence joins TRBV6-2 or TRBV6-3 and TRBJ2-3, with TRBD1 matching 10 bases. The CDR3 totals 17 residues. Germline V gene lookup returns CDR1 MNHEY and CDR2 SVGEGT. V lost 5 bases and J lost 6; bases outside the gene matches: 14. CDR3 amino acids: CASSRPPGQGRRDTQYF. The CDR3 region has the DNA TGTGCCAGCAGTAGGCCTCCGGGACAGGGGAGGAGGGATACGCAGTATTTT.

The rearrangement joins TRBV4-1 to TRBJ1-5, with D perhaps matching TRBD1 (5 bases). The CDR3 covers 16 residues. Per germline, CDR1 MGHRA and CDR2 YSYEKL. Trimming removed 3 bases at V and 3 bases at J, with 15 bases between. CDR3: CASSHLDSFPNQPQHF. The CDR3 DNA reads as TGCGCCAGCAGCCATCTCGACAGCTTCCCCAATCAGCCCCAGCATTTT.

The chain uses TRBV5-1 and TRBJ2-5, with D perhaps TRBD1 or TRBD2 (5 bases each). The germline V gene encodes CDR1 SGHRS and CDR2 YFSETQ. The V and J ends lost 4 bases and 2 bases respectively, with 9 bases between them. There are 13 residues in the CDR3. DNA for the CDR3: TGCGCCAGCAGCCAGGGACCTCAAGAGACCCAGTACTTC. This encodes CASSQGPQETQYF.

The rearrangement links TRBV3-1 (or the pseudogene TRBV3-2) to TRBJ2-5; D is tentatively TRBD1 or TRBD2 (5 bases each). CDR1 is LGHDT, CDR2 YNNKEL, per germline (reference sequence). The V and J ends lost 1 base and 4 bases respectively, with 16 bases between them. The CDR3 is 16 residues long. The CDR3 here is CASSQGFGSGRETQYF. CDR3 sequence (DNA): TGTGCCAGCAGCCAAGGCTTCGGGTCAGGGAGAGAGACCCAGTACTTC.

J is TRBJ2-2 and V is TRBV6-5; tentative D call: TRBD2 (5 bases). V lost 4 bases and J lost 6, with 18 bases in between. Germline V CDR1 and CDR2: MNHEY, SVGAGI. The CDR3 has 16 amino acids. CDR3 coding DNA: TGTGCCAGCAGTTTAGTACTCTTCCGAGGGTCCGGGGAGCTGTTTTTT. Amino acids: CASSLVLFRGSGELFF.

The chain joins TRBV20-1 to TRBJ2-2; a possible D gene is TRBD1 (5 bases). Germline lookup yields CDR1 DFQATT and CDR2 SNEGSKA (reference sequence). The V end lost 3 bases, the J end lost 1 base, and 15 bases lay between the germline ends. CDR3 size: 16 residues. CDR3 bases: TGCAGTGCTAGTGCCTCCGGACACGGGAACACCGGGGAGCTGTTTTTT. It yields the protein CSASASGHGNTGELFF.

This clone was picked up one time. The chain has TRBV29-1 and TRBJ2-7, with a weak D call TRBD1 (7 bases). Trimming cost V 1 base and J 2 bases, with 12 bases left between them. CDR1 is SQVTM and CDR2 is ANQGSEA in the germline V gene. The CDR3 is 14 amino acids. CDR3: CSVEGRDRPYEQYF. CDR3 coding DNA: TGCAGCGTTGAAGGGCGGGACAGACCCTACGAGCAGTACTTC.

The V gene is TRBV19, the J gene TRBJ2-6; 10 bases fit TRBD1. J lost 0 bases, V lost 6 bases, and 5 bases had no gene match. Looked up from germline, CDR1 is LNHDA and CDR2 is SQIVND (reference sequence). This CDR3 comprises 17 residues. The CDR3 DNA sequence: TGTGCCAGTAGCACGACAGGGGGCGTCTCTGGGGCCAACGTCCTGACTTTC. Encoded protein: CASSTTGGVSGANVLTF.

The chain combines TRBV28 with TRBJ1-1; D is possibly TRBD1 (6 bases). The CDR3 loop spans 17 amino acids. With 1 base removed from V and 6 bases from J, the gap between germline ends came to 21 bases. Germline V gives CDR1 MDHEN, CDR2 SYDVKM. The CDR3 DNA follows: TGTGCCAGCAGTTTATCACCCGGGGCGGGGGGCAGCTCTGAAGCTTTCTTT. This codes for CASSLSPGAGGSSEAFF.